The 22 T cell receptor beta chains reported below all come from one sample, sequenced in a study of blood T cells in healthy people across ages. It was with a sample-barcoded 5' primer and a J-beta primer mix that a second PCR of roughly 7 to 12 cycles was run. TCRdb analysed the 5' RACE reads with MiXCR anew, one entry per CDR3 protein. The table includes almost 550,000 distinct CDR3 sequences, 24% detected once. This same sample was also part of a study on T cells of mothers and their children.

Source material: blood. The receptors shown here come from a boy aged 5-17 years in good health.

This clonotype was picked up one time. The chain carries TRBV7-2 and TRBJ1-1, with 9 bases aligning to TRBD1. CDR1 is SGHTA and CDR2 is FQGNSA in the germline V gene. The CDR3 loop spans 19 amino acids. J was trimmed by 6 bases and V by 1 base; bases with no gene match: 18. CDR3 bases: TGTGCCAGCAGCTTAGTCTTCGGGGGGACAGGGATAAAGAGGGCTGAAGCTTTCTTT. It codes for CASSLVFGGTGIKRAEAFF.

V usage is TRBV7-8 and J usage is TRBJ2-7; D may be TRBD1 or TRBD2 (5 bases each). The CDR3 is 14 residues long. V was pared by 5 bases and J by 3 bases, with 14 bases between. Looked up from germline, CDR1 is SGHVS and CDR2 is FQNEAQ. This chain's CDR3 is CASSTRDRYYEQYF. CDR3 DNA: TGTGCCAGCAGCACTCGGGACCGGTACTACGAGCAGTACTTC. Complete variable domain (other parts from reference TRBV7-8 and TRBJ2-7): GAGVSQSPRYKVAKRGQDVALRCDPISGHVSLFWYQQALGQGPEFLTYFQNEAQLDKSGLPSDRFFAERPEGSVSTLKIQRTQQEDSAVYLCASSTRDRYYEQYFGPGTRLTVT.

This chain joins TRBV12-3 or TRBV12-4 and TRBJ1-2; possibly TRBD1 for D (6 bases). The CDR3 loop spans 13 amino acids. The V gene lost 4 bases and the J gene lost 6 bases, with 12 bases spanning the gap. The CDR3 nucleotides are TGTGCCAGCAGTTCCCCGGGACATGATGGCTACACCTTC. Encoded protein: CASSSPGHDGYTF.

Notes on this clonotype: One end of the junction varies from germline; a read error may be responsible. CDR3 nucleotide sequence: TGTGCCAGCAGCCAAGGGGCCCATAACATGAACACTGAAACTTTCTTT. Translating gives CASSQGAHNMNTETFF. The chain recombines TRBV14 with TRBJ1-1, with D unclear. The CDR3 is 16 amino acids. Germline V CDR1 and CDR2: SGHDN, FVKESK. Full variable domain (outside the CDR3, taken from reference TRBV14 and TRBJ1-1): EAGVTQFPSHSVIEKGQTVTLRCDPISGHDNLYWYRRVMGKEIKFLLHFVKESKQDESGMPNNRFLAERTGGTYSTLKVQPAELEDSGVYFCASSQGAHNMNTETFFGQGTRLTVV.

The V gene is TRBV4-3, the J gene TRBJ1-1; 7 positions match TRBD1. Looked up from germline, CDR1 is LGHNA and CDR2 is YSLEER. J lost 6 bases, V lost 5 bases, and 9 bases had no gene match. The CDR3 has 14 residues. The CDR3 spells CASSLTGNRAEAFF. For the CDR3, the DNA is TGCGCCAGCAGCTTGACAGGGAACAGGGCTGAAGCTTTCTTT.

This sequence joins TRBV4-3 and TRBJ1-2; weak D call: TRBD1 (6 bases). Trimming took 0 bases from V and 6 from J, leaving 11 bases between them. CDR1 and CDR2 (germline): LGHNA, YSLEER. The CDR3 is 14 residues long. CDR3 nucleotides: TGCGCCAGCAGCCAAGACAGGGGTTCAAATGGCTACACCTTC. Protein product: CASSQDRGSNGYTF.

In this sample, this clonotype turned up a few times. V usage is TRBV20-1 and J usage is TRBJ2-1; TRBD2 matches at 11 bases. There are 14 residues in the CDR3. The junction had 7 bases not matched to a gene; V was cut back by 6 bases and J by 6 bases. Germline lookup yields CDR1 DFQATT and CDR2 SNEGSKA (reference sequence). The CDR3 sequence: CSALAGGRLNEQFF. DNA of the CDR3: TGCAGTGCCCTAGCGGGGGGCCGACTCAATGAGCAGTTCTTC.

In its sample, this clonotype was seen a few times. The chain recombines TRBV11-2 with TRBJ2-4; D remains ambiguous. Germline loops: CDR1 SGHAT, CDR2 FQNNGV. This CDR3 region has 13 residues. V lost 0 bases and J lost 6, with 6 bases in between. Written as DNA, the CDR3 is TGTGCCAGCAGCTTAGATAACCTAAACATTCAGTACTTC. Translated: CASSLDNLNIQYF. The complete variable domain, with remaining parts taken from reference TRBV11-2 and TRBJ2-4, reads EAGVAQSPRYKIIEKRQSVAFWCNPISGHATLYWYQQILGQGPKLLIQFQNNGVVDDSQLPKDRFSAERLKGVDSTLKIQPAKLEDSAVYLCASSLDNLNIQYFGAGTRLSVL.

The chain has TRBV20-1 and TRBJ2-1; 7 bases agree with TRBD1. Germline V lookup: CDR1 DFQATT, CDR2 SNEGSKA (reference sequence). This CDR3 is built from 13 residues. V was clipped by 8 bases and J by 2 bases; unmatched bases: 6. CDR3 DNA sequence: TGCAGTTCACCGGGACAGCCCTACAATGAGCAGTTCTTC. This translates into CSSPGQPYNEQFF.

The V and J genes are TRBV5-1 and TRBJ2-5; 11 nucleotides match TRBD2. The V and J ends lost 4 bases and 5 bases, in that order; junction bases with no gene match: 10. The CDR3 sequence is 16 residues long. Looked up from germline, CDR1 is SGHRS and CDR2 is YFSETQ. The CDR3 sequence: CASSPLAGGQWETQYF. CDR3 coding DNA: TGCGCCAGCAGCCCGTTAGCGGGGGGGCAATGGGAGACCCAGTACTTC. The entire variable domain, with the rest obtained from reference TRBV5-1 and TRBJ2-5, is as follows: KAGVTQTPRYLIKTRGQQVTLSCSPISGHRSVSWYQQTPGQGLQFLFEYFSETQRNKGNFPGRFSGRQFSNSRSEMNVSTLELGDSALYLCASSPLAGGQWETQYFGPGTRLLVL.

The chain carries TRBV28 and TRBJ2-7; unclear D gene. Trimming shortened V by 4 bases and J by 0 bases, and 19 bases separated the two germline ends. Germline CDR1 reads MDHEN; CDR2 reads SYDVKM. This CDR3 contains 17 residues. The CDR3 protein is CASSYPRWGISSYEQYF. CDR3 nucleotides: TGTGCCAGCAGTTACCCAAGGTGGGGAATAAGCTCCTACGAGCAGTACTTC.

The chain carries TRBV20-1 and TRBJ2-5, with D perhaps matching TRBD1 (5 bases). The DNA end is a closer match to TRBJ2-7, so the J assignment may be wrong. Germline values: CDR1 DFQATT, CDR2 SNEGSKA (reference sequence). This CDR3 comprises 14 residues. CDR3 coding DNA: TGCAGTGCGGCCCGGACAAGAACGTTCAACGAGCAGTACTTC. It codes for CSAARTRTFNEQYF.

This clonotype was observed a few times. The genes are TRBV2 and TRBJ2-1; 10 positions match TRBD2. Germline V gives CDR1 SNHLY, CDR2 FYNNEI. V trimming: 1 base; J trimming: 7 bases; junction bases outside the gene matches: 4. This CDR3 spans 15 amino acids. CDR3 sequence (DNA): TGTGCCAGCAGTGAAGAACTAGCGGGATCGAATGAGCAGTTCTTC. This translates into CASSEELAGSNEQFF. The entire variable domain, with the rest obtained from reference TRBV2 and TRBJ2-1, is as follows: EPEVTQTPSHQVTQMGQEVILRCVPISNHLYFYWYRQILGQKVEFLVSFYNNEISEKSEIFDDQFSVERPDGSNFTLKIRSTKLEDSAMYFCASSEELAGSNEQFFGPGTRLTVL.

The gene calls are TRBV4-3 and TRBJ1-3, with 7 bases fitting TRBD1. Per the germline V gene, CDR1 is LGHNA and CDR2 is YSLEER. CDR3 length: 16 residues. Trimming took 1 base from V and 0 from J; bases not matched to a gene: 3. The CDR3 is CASSQVWTGSGNTIYF. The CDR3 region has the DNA TGCGCCAGCAGCCAAGTTTGGACAGGCTCTGGAAACACCATATATTTT.

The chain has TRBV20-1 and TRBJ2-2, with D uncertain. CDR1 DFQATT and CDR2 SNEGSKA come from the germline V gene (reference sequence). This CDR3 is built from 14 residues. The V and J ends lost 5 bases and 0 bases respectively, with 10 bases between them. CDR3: CSALTGPNTGELFF. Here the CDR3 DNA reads TGCAGTGCTTTGACTGGACCGAACACCGGGGAGCTGTTTTTT.

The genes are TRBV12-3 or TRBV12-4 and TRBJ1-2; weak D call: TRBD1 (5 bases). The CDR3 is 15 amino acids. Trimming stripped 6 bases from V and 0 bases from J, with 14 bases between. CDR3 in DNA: TGTGCCAGCAGCCCCGGGACGGCAACTAACTATGGCTACACCTTC. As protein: CASSPGTATNYGYTF.

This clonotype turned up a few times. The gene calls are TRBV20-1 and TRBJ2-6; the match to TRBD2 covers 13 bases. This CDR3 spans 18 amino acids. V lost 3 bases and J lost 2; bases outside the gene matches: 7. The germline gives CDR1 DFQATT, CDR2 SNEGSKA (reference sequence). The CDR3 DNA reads TGCAGTGCTAGGACCTGGACTAGCGGGAGTGCTGGGGCCAACGTCCTGACTTTC. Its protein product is CSARTWTSGSAGANVLTF.

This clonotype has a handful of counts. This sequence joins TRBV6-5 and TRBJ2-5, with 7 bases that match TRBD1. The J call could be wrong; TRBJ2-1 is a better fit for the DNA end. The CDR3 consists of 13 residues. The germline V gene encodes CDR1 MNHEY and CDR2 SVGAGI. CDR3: CASSNRGYNEQFF. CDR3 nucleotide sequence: TGTGCCAGCAGTAACAGGGGTTACAATGAGCAGTTCTTC.

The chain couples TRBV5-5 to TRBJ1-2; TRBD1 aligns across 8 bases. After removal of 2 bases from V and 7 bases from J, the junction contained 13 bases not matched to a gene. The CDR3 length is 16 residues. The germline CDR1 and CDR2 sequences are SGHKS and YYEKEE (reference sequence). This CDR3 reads CASSFYRDRSSRGYTF. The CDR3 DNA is TGTGCCAGCAGCTTTTACCGGGACAGGTCTTCGCGTGGCTACACCTTC.

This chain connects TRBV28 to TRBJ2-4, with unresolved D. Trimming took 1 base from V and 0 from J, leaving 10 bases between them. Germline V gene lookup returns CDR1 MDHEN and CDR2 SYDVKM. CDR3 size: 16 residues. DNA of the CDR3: TGTGCCAGCAGTTTATTAACTCCTCTAGCCAAAAACATTCAGTACTTC. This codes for CASSLLTPLAKNIQYF.

In DNA, the CDR3 is TGTGCCGGTAGGACAGCAACTAATGAAAAACTGTTTTTT. It is translated as CAGRTATNEKLFF. The chain is built from TRBV28 and TRBJ1-4; TRBD1 might be the D (6 bases). Trimming took 11 bases from V and 0 from J, leaving 10 bases between them. The germline V gene encodes CDR1 MDHEN and CDR2 SYDVKM. This CDR3 has 13 residues.

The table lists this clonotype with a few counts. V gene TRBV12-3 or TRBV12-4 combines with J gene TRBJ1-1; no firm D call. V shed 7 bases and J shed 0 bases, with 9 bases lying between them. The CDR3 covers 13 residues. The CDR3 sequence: CASTLFLNTEAFF. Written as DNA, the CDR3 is TGTGCCAGCACCCTCTTTTTGAACACTGAAGCTTTCTTT.